Below, one T cell receptor (beta chain) is given with its context. Its antigen remains unidentified. The data were taken from a study of T cells in localized non-small cell lung cancer. Broader study findings: Across samples, adjacent lung featured a median roughly 60 of the top 100 tumor clones. A denser population of T cells in blood accompanied longer overall survival.

Sequenced by immunoSEQ multiplex PCR; TCRdb stores in-frame clones only, minus some. This table holds tens of thousands of clones, 86% found once. Between the trimmed V and J ends, which lost 4 bases and 3 bases, there was a span of 10 bases. Germline V gene data show CDR1 as MDHEN and CDR2 as SYDVKM. This CDR3 has 13 residues. The chain uses TRBV28 and TRBJ2-7; a weak D match, TRBD2 (5 bases). This TCR derives from a male donor aged 60 or over with stage III lung adenocarcinoma. Here the sequenced sample was peripheral blood, taken before any cancer treatment. The CDR3 DNA sequence: TGTGCCAGCAGTTACCCGGGGATCTACGAGCAGTACTTC. Its translation: CASSYPGIYEQYF.